The clone carrying this TCR beta chain was observed a handful of times. Its target is unknown. This record belongs to a study of beta chain features in type 1 diabetes. Study observations and caveats: All four CD4+ subsets of Type 1 diabetes patients contained TCRB CDR3s that were moderately but significantly shorter.

The whole isolated RNA underwent reverse transcription, so sequencing captured expressed TCRB transcripts. Measured with immunoSEQ multiplex PCR; TCRdb has only the in-frame clones, and not every one. The repertoire holds roughly 700,000 clones, roughly an eighth seen once, with around 0.022% in the top ten. Per the germline V gene, CDR1 is SGDLS and CDR2 is YYNGEE. With 5 bases clipped from V and 2 bases from J, the junction kept 10 bases outside the gene matches. This CDR3 comprises 17 residues. This TCR derives from a man aged 18 to 30 with type 1 diabetes. The chain has TRBV9 and TRBJ2-5, with 12 bases lining up with TRBD2. The sequenced sample consisted of naive CD4+ T cells from blood. The CDR3 coding sequence is TGTGCCAGCAGTGGACCACTAGCGGGGGGACCACAAGAGACCCAGTACTTC. As protein: CASSGPLAGGPQETQYF.